This T cell receptor (beta chain) derives from a study of CD8 T cells in Susac syndrome. cDNA came from around 0.5 to 1 ug RNA primed by random hexamers. From the immunoSEQ multiplex PCR reads, TCRdb called clonotypes with MiXCR, one entry per CDR3 protein. Of 130,000 to 150,000 distinct CDR3 sequences in the sample, approximately 95% were seen once. Trimming took 5 bases from V and 3 from J, leaving 13 bases between them. CDR1 and CDR2 from the germline V gene are LGHDT and YNNKEL (reference sequence). The CDR3 spans 14 residues. While CD8+ and CD4+ T cells were isolated negatively, TEMRA cells were enriched by FACS.

This sequence was found in a human donor in good health. Sequencing was done on a sample of CD4+ T cells from PBMCs. This chain uses TRBV3-1 with TRBJ1-1, with a possible D match to TRBD1 (6 bases). For the CDR3, the DNA is TGTGCCAGCAGCTACCCGGGACAAGACACTGAAGCTTTCTTT. As protein: CASSYPGQDTEAFF.